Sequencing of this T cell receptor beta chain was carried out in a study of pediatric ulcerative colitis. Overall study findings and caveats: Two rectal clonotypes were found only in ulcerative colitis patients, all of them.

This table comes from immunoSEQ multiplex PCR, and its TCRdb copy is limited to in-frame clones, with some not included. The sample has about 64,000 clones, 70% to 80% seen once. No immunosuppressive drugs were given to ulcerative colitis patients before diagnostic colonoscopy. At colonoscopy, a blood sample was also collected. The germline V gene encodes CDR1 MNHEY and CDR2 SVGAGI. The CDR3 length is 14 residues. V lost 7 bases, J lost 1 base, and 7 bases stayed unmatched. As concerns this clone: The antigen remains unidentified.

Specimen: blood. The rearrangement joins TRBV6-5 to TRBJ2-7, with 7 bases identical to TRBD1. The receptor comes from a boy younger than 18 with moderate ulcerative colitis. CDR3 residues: CASTSTGKSYEQYF. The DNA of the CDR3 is TGTGCCAGCACCTCGACAGGGAAGTCCTACGAGCAGTACTTC.